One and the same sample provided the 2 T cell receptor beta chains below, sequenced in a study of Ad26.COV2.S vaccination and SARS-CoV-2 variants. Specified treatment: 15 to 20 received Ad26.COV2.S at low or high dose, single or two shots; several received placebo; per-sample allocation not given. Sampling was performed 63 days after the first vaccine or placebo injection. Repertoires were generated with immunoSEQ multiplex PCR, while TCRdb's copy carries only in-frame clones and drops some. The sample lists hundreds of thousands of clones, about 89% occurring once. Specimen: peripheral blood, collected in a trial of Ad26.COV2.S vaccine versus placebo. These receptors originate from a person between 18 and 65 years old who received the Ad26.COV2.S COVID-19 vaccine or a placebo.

The CDR3 is CASSLVGPQTEAFF. The CDR3 nucleotides read TGTGCCAGCAGTTTGGTAGGCCCGCAAACTGAAGCTTTCTTT. The chain recombines TRBV27 with TRBJ1-1, with no clear D. Per the germline V gene, CDR1 is MNHEY and CDR2 is SMNVEV (reference sequence). The CDR3 runs 14 residues. V was pared by 3 bases and J by 5 bases, with 13 bases between.

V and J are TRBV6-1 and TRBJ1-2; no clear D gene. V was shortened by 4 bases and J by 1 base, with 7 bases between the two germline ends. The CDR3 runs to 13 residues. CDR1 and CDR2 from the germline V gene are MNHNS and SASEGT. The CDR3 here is CASSGQINYGYTF. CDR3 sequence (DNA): TGTGCCAGCAGTGGGCAGATTAACTATGGCTACACCTTC.